The TCR beta chain under discussion was sequenced for a study of CD8 T cells in Susac syndrome. Bulk CD8+ and CD4+ cells came from magnetic negative isolation; CD8+ TEMRA by FACS. When the RNA was reverse transcribed, random hexamers were used with an input of roughly 0.5 to 1 ug. Amplification of TCR beta CDR3 was carried out by immunoSEQ multiplex PCR, which covered 54 Vbeta and 13 Jbeta segments. MiXCR, run by TCRdb on the immunoSEQ multiplex PCR reads, gives a single entry per CDR3 protein. Among 150,000 to 200,000 distinct CDR3 sequences listed, about 93% were seen once. Looked up from germline, CDR1 is SGHAT and CDR2 is FQNNGV. This CDR3 is built from 16 residues. Trimming at V came to 3 bases and at J to 4 bases, leaving 8 bases not matched to a gene.

This chain joins TRBV11-2 and TRBJ2-3; TRBD2 agrees at 9 bases. The TCR was taken from a human donor in good health. Sequencing used CD4+ T cells from PBMCs. This CDR3 reads CASSFGTSPSADTQYF. The DNA of the CDR3 is TGTGCCAGCAGCTTCGGGACTAGCCCCTCCGCAGATACGCAGTATTTT.